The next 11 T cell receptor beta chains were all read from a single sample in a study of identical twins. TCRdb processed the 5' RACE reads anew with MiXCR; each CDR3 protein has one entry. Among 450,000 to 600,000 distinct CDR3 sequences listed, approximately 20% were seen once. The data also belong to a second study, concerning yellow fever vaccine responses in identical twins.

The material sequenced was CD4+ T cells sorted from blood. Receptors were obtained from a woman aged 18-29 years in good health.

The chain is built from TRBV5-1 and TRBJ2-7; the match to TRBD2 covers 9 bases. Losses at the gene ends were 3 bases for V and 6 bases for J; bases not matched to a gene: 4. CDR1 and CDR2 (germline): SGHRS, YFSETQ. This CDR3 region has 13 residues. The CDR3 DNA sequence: TGCGCCAGCAGCTCCCTAGCGGGATCCGAGCAGTACTTC. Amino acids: CASSSLAGSEQYF.

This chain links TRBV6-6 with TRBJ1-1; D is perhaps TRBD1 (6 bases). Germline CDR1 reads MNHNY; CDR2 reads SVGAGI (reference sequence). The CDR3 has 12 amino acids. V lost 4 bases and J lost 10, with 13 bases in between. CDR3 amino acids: CASSSLQGAAFF. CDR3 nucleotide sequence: TGTGCCAGCAGTTCTCTACAGGGAGCAGCTTTCTTT.

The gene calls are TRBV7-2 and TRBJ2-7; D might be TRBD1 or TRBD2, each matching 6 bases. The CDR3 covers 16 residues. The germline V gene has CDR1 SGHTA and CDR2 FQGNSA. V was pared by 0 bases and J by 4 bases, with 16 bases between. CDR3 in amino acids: CASSLAMGGRGYEQYF. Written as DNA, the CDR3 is TGTGCCAGCAGCTTAGCGATGGGGGGCCGCGGTTACGAGCAGTACTTC. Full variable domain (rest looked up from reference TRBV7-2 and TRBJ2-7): GAGVSQSPSNKVTEKGKDVELRCDPISGHTALYWYRQSLGQGLEFLIYFQGNSAPDKSGLPSDRFSAERTGGSVSTLTIQRTQQEDSAVYLCASSLAMGGRGYEQYFGPGTRLTVT.

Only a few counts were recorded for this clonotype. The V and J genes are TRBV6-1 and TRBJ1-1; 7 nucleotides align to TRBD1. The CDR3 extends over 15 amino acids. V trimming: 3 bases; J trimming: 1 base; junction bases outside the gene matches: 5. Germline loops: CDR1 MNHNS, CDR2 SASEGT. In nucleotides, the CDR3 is TGTGCCAGCAGTGACGGACAGGCGCCGAACACTGAAGCTTTCTTT. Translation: CASSDGQAPNTEAFF.

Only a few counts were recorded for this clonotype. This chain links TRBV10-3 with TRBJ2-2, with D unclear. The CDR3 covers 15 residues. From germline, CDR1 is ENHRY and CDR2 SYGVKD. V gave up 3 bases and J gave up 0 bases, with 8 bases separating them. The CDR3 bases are TGTGCCATCAGTGATGGGCTAGCGAACACCGGGGAGCTGTTTTTT. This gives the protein CAISDGLANTGELFF.

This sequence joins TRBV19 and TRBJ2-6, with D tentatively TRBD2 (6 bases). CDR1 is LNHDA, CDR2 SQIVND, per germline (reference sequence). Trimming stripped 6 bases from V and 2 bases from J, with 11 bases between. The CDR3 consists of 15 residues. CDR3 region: CASSTSSAGANVLTF. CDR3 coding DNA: TGTGCCAGTAGCACTAGCTCCGCTGGGGCCAACGTCCTGACTTTC.

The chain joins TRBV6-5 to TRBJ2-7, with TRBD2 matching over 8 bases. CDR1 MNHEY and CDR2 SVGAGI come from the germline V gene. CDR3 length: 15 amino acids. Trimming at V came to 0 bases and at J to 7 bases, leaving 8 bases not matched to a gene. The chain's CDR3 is CASSYSGTRSGEQYV. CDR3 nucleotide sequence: TGTGCCAGCAGTTACTCGGGGACTAGATCTGGTGAGCAGTACGTC.

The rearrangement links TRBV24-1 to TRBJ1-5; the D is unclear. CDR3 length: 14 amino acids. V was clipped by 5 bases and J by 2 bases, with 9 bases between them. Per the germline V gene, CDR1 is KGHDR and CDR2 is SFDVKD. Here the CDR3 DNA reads TGTGCCACCAGTGCGGCGGACCGCAATCAGCCCCAGCATTTT. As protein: CATSAADRNQPQHF.

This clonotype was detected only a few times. The DNA of the CDR3 is TGCGCCAGCAGCTTGGACAGAAAGTCCACAGATACGCAGTATTTT. Translated, it gives CASSLDRKSTDTQYF. The rearrangement joins TRBV5-1 to TRBJ2-3; the D is unclear. The V and J ends lost 0 bases and 2 bases respectively, with 10 bases between them. Germline V gene sequence: CDR1 SGHRS, CDR2 YFSETQ. This CDR3 region has 15 residues.

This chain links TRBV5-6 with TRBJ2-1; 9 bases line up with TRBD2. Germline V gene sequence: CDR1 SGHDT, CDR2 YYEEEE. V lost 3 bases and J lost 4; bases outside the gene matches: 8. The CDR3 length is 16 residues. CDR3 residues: CASSSGPSGAYNEQFF. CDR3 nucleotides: TGTGCCAGCAGCTCCGGGCCTAGCGGGGCTTACAATGAGCAGTTCTTC.

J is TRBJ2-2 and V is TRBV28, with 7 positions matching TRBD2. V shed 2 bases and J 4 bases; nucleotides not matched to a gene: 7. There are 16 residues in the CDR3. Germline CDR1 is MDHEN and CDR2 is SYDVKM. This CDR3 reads CASSLPLAAFTGELFF. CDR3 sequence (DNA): TGTGCCAGCAGTTTACCCCTAGCGGCGTTCACCGGGGAGCTGTTTTTT.